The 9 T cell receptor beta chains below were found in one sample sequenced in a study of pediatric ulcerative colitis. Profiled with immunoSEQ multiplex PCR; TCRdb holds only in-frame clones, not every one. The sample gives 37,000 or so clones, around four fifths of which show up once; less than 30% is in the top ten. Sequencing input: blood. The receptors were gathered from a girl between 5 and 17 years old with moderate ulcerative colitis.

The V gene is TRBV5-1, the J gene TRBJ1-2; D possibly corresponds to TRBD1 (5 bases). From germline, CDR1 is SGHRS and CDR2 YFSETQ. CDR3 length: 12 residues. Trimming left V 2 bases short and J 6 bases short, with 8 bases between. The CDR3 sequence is CASSFLGDGYTF. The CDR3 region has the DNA TGCGCCAGCAGCTTTTTAGGGGATGGCTACACCTTC.

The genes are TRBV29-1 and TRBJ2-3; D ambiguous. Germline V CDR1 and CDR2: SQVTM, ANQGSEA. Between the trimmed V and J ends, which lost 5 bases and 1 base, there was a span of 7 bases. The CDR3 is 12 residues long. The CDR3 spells CSVRRGTDTQYF. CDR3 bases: TGCAGCGTTAGGCGAGGCACAGATACGCAGTATTTT.

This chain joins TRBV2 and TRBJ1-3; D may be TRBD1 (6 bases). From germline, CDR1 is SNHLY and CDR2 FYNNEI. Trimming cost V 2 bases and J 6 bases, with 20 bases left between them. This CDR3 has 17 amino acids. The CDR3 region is CASSETIGLRGANTIYF. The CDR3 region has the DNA TGTGCCAGCAGTGAAACGATAGGATTGCGGGGGGCAAACACCATATATTTT.

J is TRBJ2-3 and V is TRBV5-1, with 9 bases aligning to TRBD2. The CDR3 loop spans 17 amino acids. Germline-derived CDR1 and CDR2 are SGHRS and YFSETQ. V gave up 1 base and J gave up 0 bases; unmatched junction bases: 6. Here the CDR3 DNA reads TGCGCCAGCAGCTTGAAGTTAGCGGGGGCTAGCACAGATACGCAGTATTTT. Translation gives CASSLKLAGASTDTQYF.

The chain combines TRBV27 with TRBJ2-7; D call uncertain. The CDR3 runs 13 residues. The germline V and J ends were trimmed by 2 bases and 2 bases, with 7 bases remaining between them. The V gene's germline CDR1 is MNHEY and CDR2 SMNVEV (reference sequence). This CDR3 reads CASSLTPTYEQYF. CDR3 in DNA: TGTGCCAGCAGTTTAACCCCCACCTACGAGCAGTACTTC.

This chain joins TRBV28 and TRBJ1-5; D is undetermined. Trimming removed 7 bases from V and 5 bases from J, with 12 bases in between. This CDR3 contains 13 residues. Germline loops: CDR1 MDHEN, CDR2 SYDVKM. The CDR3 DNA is TGTGCCAGCAACTTTTACGGGCATCAGCCCCAGCATTTT. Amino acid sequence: CASNFYGHQPQHF.

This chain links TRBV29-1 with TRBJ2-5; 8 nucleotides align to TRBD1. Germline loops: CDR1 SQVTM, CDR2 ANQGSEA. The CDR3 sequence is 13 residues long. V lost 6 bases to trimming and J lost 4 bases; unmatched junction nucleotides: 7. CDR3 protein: CSVERTGPETQYF. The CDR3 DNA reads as TGCAGCGTCGAACGGACAGGGCCAGAGACCCAGTACTTC.

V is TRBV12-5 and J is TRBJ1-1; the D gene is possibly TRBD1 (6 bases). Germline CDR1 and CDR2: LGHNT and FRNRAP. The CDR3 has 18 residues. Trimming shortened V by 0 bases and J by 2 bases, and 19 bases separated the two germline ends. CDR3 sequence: CASGLVSGRGRGNTEAFF. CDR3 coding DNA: TGTGCTAGTGGTTTGGTAAGCGGCAGGGGAAGGGGAAACACTGAAGCTTTCTTT.

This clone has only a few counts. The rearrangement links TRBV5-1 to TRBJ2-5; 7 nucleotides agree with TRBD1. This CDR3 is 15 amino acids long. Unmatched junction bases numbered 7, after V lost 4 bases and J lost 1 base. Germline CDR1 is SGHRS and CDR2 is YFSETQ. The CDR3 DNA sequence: TGCGCCAGCAGCAGCCGAGGGACAGCCCAAGAGACCCAGTACTTC. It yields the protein CASSSRGTAQETQYF.